The rows below give T cell receptor beta chains drawn from one sample of a study of blood T cell repertoires in COVID-19. Only in-frame clones appear in the TCRdb table, and some are missing; sequencing was by immunoSEQ multiplex PCR. Of around 150,000 clones in the sample, approximately 80% are singletons; the top ten hold approximately 6.6%. The sample comprised peripheral blood. These receptors came from a human donor in a cohort sampled during active COVID-19. Each CDR3 is given with its conserved first and last residue. Each record gives: CDR3 protein, CDR3 DNA, J gene, D gene, V gene, clone size. The D gene is left open where the match is weak. Only some rows state a clone size, as once, few, many or a class for expanded clones.

cdr3_aa: CASSLAEAGGRDEQFF
cdr3_nt: TGTGCCAGCAGCTTAGCGGAGGCAGGGGGAAGGGATGAGCAGTTCTTC
j_call: TRBJ2-1
d_call: TRBD1
v_call: TRBV7-2
clone_size: few

cdr3_aa: CASSHGTLPEKLFF
cdr3_nt: TGTGCCAGCAGCCATGGGACATTACCTGAAAAACTGTTTTTT
j_call: TRBJ1-4
d_call: .
v_call: TRBV3-1/TRBV3-2
clone_size: few

cdr3_aa: CSALGGVGSNQPQHF
cdr3_nt: TGCAGCGCCCTGGGGGGGGTAGGGAGCAATCAGCCCCAGCATTTT
j_call: TRBJ1-5
d_call: .
v_call: TRBV29-1
clone_size: .

cdr3_aa: CASSNTGDGNTIYF
cdr3_nt: TGTGCCAGCAGCAACACAGGGGACGGAAACACCATATATTTT
j_call: TRBJ1-3
d_call: TRBD1
v_call: TRBV11-3
clone_size: once

cdr3_aa: CASSYSRGQEGGGYTF
cdr3_nt: TGTGCCAGCAGCTATAGTCGGGGACAGGAGGGGGGTGGCTACACCTTC
j_call: TRBJ1-2
d_call: TRBD1
v_call: TRBV9
clone_size: .

cdr3_aa: CASRPSGGARTDTQYF
cdr3_nt: TGTGCCAGCAGACCAAGCGGGGGGGCTCGCACAGATACGCAGTATTTT
j_call: TRBJ2-3
d_call: TRBD2
v_call: TRBV6-6
clone_size: .

cdr3_aa: CASSLGTGSQETQYF
cdr3_nt: TGTGCCAGCAGCTTGGGTACAGGGTCCCAAGAGACCCAGTACTTC
j_call: TRBJ2-5
d_call: .
v_call: TRBV7-6
clone_size: .

cdr3_aa: CASSSSLGGIGNQPQHF
cdr3_nt: TGTGCCAGCAGCTCATCTCTGGGGGGAATTGGCAATCAGCCCCAGCATTTT
j_call: TRBJ1-5
d_call: .
v_call: TRBV7-2
clone_size: .

cdr3_aa: CASSPPGGAGANVLTF
cdr3_nt: TGTGCCAGCAGCCCACCAGGGGGCGCTGGGGCCAACGTCCTGACTTTC
j_call: TRBJ2-6
d_call: TRBD1
v_call: TRBV3-1/TRBV3-2
clone_size: .

cdr3_aa: CASSAPRGRFVSPLHF
cdr3_nt: TGTGCCAGCAGTGCCCCCAGGGGGCGGTTTGTCTCACCCCTCCACTTT
j_call: TRBJ1-6
d_call: TRBD1
v_call: TRBV6-2/TRBV6-3
clone_size: .

cdr3_aa: CASSRSGNTIYF
cdr3_nt: TGTGCCAGCAGCCGCTCTGGAAACACCATATATTTT
j_call: TRBJ1-3
d_call: .
v_call: TRBV7-9
clone_size: few

cdr3_aa: CASSPTGGGNTIYF
cdr3_nt: TGTGCCAGCAGCCCGACAGGGGGCGGAAACACCATATATTTT
j_call: TRBJ1-3
d_call: TRBD1
v_call: TRBV7-3
clone_size: .

cdr3_aa: CASSLGQGNEQYF
cdr3_nt: TGTGCCAGCAGTTTAGGACAGGGGAACGAGCAGTACTTC
j_call: TRBJ2-7
d_call: TRBD1
v_call: TRBV12-3/TRBV12-4
clone_size: .

cdr3_aa: CASSIAGTSFYEQYF
cdr3_nt: TGTGCCAGTAGTATAGCCGGGACATCATTCTACGAGCAGTACTTC
j_call: TRBJ2-7
d_call: .
v_call: TRBV19
clone_size: .

cdr3_aa: CASSMRASGGYNEQFF
cdr3_nt: TGTGCCAGTAGTATGAGGGCTAGCGGGGGTTACAATGAGCAGTTCTTC
j_call: TRBJ2-1
d_call: TRBD2
v_call: TRBV19
clone_size: .

cdr3_aa: CASSLKQGPADRGENEQYF
cdr3_nt: TGTGCCAGCAGCTTAAAGCAGGGCCCCGCAGACAGGGGAGAAAACGAGCAGTACTTC
j_call: TRBJ2-7
d_call: TRBD1
v_call: TRBV7-3
clone_size: .

cdr3_aa: CASSSNYRDTGELFF
cdr3_nt: TGTGCCAGCAGCTCCAATTATCGAGACACCGGGGAGCTGTTTTTT
j_call: TRBJ2-2
d_call: .
v_call: TRBV5-6
clone_size: .

cdr3_aa: CASSLRRGGFTGELFF
cdr3_nt: TGTGCCAGCAGCTTAAGGCGGGGGGGCTTCACCGGGGAGCTGTTTTTT
j_call: TRBJ2-2
d_call: TRBD2
v_call: TRBV7-6
clone_size: .

cdr3_aa: CATSGGAYTDTQYF
cdr3_nt: TGTGCCACCTCCGGGGGAGCTTACACAGATACGCAGTATTTT
j_call: TRBJ2-3
d_call: .
v_call: TRBV4-2
clone_size: .

cdr3_aa: CASSLDTGEQYF
cdr3_nt: TGTGCCAGCAGCTTAGATACCGGCGAGCAGTACTTC
j_call: TRBJ2-7
d_call: .
v_call: TRBV7-9
clone_size: .

cdr3_aa: CASSENRGSGGSRTEAFF
cdr3_nt: TGTGCCAGCAGTGAAAATCGCGGGAGCGGGGGATCGAGGACTGAAGCTTTCTTT
j_call: TRBJ1-1
d_call: .
v_call: TRBV25-1
clone_size: .

cdr3_aa: CASGGLAGQGEQFF
cdr3_nt: TGTGCCAGCGGGGGACTAGCGGGGCAGGGTGAGCAGTTCTTC
j_call: TRBJ2-1
d_call: TRBD2
v_call: TRBV2
clone_size: few

cdr3_aa: CASIIVAGGEQFF
cdr3_nt: TGTGCCAGCATTATAGTAGCGGGGGGGGAGCAGTTCTTC
j_call: TRBJ2-1
d_call: TRBD2
v_call: TRBV6-5
clone_size: .

cdr3_aa: CSVNQGSGNQPQHF
cdr3_nt: TGCAGCGTCAACCAGGGTTCGGGCAATCAGCCCCAGCATTTT
j_call: TRBJ1-5
d_call: .
v_call: TRBV29-1
clone_size: .

cdr3_aa: CASSLRGGHNEQFF
cdr3_nt: TGTGCCAGCAGCTTGCGGGGGGGTCACAATGAGCAGTTCTTC
j_call: TRBJ2-1
d_call: TRBD2
v_call: TRBV5-4
clone_size: .